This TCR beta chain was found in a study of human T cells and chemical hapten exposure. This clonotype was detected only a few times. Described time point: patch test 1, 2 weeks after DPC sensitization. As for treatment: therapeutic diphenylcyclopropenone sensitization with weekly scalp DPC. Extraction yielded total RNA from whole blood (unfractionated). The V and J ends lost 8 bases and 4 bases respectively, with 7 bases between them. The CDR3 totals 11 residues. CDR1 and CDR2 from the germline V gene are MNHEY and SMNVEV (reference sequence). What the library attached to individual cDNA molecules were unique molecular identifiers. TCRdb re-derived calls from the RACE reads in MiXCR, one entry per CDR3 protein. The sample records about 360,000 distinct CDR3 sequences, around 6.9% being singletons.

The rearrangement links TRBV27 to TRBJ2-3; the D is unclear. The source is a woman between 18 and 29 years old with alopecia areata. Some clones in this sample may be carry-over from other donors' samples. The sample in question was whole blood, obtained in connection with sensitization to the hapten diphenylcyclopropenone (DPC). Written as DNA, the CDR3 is TGTGCCAGCGGTAGAGCAGATACGCAGTATTTT. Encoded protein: CASGRADTQYF.